Listed below are T cell receptor beta chains from one sample, sequenced in a study of T cell changes during pregnancy in multiple sclerosis. Generated by immunoSEQ multiplex PCR, the TCRdb table keeps only in-frame clones and is missing some. The sample has 40,000 to 50,000 clones, 89% seen once. Sequenced here: CD4+ T cells from peripheral blood mononuclear cells, sampled in the first trimester of pregnancy. The receptors were gathered from a female donor with multiple sclerosis, enrolled in a pregnancy study. Each CDR3 is given without its conserved first and last residue. The order of the fields is V gene, CDR3 length, clone size, J gene, CDR3 protein. Size tells how often a clone was seen (once, few, many) or the class of an expanded clone, and some rows leave it out.

TRBV27	12	-	TRBJ1-2	ASSPQGGNYGYT
TRBV6-5	11	once	TRBJ2-1	ASSYSGTGAEF
TRBV7-9	13	-	TRBJ1-2	ASSAKAVFDYGYT
TRBV5-4	14	-	TRBJ1-1	ASSLGGRQANTEAF
TRBV7-3	13	-	TRBJ2-1	ASSLRQGLVYEQF
TRBV4-1	14	-	TRBJ2-3	ASSPLGRSGTDTQY
TRBV7-2	13	once	TRBJ2-7	ASSLVREPNYEQY
TRBV6-7	17	-	TRBJ1-3	ASRPRDRGRKYSGNTIY
TRBV27	13	-	TRBJ1-2	ASSLRRETNYGYT
TRBV11-2	14	-	TRBJ2-1	ASSPGLARTYNEQF
TRBV19	15	once	TRBJ2-2	ASSIDRASGRTGELF
TRBV29-1	10	-	TRBJ1-1	SVRDINTEAF
TRBV5-6	12	-	TRBJ2-1	ASSLGTGLNEQF
TRBV27	12	-	TRBJ1-1	ASSGAGRSTEAF
TRBV7-2	14	-	TRBJ1-3	ASSQNRGSSGNTIY
TRBV5-4	13	-	TRBJ1-1	ASSLDGTVNTEAF
TRBV7-3	15	-	TRBJ2-7	ASSSGGASGHHWKQY
TRBV5-6	11	few	TRBJ2-1	ASSIRARYEQF
TRBV5-5	14	-	TRBJ2-1	ASSLDQLAGYNEQF
TRBV11-2	15	-	TRBJ2-7	ASSPRASGRSTYEQY
TRBV7-2	12	-	TRBJ1-2	ASSLAQGNYGYT
TRBV5-1	14	-	TRBJ2-1	ASSSRTSGSSYEQF
TRBV28	12	-	TRBJ2-3	ASSLGQGTDTQY
TRBV9	13	-	TRBJ1-1	ASSVGDRVNTEAF
TRBV2	11	-	TRBJ2-3	ARGPVTTDTQY
TRBV4-2	12	-	TRBJ2-1	ASSQDLDGTRQF
TRBV7-9	12	-	TRBJ1-1	ASSLGGGQVEAF
TRBV6-5	13	-	TRBJ2-7	ATSPLVSVPYEQY
TRBV14	13	-	TRBJ2-5	ASSLRDWYQETQY
TRBV29-1	13	-	TRBJ2-1	SVSTSGIVSNEQF
TRBV5-1	12	-	TRBJ1-1	ASSLEREGTEAF
TRBV7-7	13	-	TRBJ2-7	ASSLGAGMSYEQY
TRBV2	12	few	TRBJ1-5	ASRGPRGAQPQH